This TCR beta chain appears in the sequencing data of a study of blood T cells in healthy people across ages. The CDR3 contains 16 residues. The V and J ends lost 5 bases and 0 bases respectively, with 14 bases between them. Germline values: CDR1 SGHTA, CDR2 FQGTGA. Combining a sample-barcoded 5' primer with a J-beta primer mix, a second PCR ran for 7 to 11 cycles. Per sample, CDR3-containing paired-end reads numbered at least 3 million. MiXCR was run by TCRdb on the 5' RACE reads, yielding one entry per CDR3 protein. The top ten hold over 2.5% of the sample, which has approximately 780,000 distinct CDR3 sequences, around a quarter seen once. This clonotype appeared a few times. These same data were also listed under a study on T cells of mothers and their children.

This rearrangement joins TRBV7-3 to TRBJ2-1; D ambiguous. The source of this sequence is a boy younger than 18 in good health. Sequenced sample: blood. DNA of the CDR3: TGTGCCAGCAGCCCCGACTTTAGGGTCTCCTACAATGAGCAGTTCTTC. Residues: CASSPDFRVSYNEQFF. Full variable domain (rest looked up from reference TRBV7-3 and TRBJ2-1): GAGVSQTPSNKVTEKGKYVELRCDPISGHTALYWYRQSLGQGPEFLIYFQGTGAADDSGLPNDRFFAVRPEGSVSTLKIQRTERGDSAVYLCASSPDFRVSYNEQFFGPGTRLTVL.